This T cell receptor (beta chain) emerged from a study of shared clonotypes between healthy human individuals. Overall study findings and caveats: Naive CD4 clonotypes were shared across a handful of donors at roughly 5%.

Recent vaccinations or acute infections were absent in the healthy HIV-negative adult donors. CD4+ cells were split into CD45RA+ naive and CD45RA-negative memory subsets. As originally analysed: From ImmunoSEQ came sequences covering only the junction and carrying no quality scores, so filtering differed. Sequencing was performed with immunoSEQ multiplex PCR; in TCRdb, only in-frame clones are kept and a portion is missing. V, J and clone size are taken as reported in that table, and D and trimming were inferred from the DNA itself. The sample lists some 2.3 million clones, 85% to 95% occurring once. A note on this clone: Its specificity is unknown.

Germline CDR1 WNHNN, CDR2 SYGVQD (reference sequence). The CDR3 contains 13 residues. Trimming took off 0 bases at V and 6 bases at J, with 8 bases between the two ends. Input material: naive CD4+ T cells from PBMCs. Noted subset: CD45RA+ positively selected. The TCR was taken from a man between 18 and 35 years old in good health. Some clones in this sample may be carry-over from other donors' samples. The chain carries TRBV10-1 and TRBJ1-2, with TRBD1 as a possible D gene (5 bases). CDR3 protein: CASSESRDDGYTF. The CDR3, as DNA: TGCGCCAGCAGTGAGTCGAGGGACGATGGCTACACCTTC.